This T cell receptor beta chain is from a study of T cell repertoires in ileal Crohn's disease. For the study at large: Surgery for a complication: stricturing in about 60%, penetrating in 39%.

Germline CDR1 is SQVTM and CDR2 is ANQGSEA. This CDR3 is built from 13 residues. After removal of 2 bases from V and 6 bases from J, the junction contained 4 bases not matched to a gene. Study results and caveats: Compared with CD4 T cells, sorted CD8 cells carried more expanded clones. Clonality above 26.8% at surgery always came with endoscopic recurrence. Clonal expansions were more frequent in active smokers than non-smokers at surgery.

Method: immunoSEQ multiplex PCR; TCRdb's copy keeps in-frame clones and lacks some. The table has fewer than 20,000 clones, approximately 86% seen once. Remarks on this clone: Its target is unknown.

Sequencing input: ileal tissue. The chain carries TRBV29-1 and TRBJ2-7, with TRBD2 matching over 10 bases. The clonotype originates from an adult with Crohn's disease. The CDR3 coding sequence is TGCAGCGTTGAATCGGGACTAGCGTCCGAGCAGTACTTC. Its translation: CSVESGLASEQYF.